Shown below are 19 T cell receptor beta chains from a single sample sequenced in a study of OX40 agonist ivuxolimab in advanced cancers. Sequenced by immunoSEQ multiplex PCR; TCRdb stores in-frame clones only, minus some. This table holds more than 50,000 clones, approximately 90% found once. This material consisted of CD4+ or CD8+ T cells sorted from blood, taken in a trial of the OX40 agonist ivuxolimab. These receptors all stem from an adult with an advanced solid tumor such as melanoma, head and neck, liver or kidney cancer.

CDR3 sequence reads: CASRRREVNEQFF. The CDR3 bases are TGTGCCAGCAGGCGGAGGGAGGTTAATGAGCAGTTCTTC. V gene TRBV6-5 combines with J gene TRBJ2-1, with D maybe TRBD2 (6 bases). Trimming took 6 bases from V and 7 from J, leaving 13 bases between them. There are 13 residues in the CDR3. Germline lookup yields CDR1 MNHEY and CDR2 SVGAGI.

This clone has a handful of counts. The rearrangement joins TRBV6-1 to TRBJ2-2, with 10 bases that match TRBD2. Trimming cost V 6 bases and J 5 bases; bases outside gene matches: 6. Germline assignment: CDR1 MNHNS and CDR2 SASEGT. This CDR3 is built from 15 residues. CDR3 nucleotides: TGTGCCAGCAGGAGCGGGGGGGTTTTAACCGGGGAGCTGTTTTTT. Protein: CASRSGGVLTGELFF.

This clone was detected only once. The rearrangement uses TRBV19 and TRBJ2-7, with D possibly called TRBD1 or TRBD2 (6 bases each). Germline V gene data show CDR1 as LNHDA and CDR2 as SQIVND (reference sequence). Trimming cost V 5 bases and J 3 bases, with 17 bases left between them. The CDR3 has 15 residues. CDR3 DNA: TGTGCCAGTAGTCAAGGGGGGAATGGTTACTACGAGCAGTACTTC. Protein sequence: CASSQGGNGYYEQYF. Together with reference TRBV19 and TRBJ2-7, the CDR3 gives the full variable domain: DGGITQSPKYLFRKEGQNVTLSCEQNLNHDAMYWYRQDPGQGLRLIYYSQIVNDFQKGDIAEGYSVSREKKESFPLTVTSAQKNPTAFYLCASSQGGNGYYEQYFGPGTRLTVT.

V usage is TRBV7-2 and J usage is TRBJ2-5; TRBD1 matches 7 bases. CDR1 and CDR2 from the germline V gene are SGHTA and FQGNSA. Trimming removed 3 bases from V and 3 bases from J; junction bases left unmatched: 4. The CDR3 is 14 amino acids. The CDR3 here is CASSLTGNEETQYF. The CDR3 DNA follows: TGTGCCAGCAGCTTGACAGGGAATGAAGAGACCCAGTACTTC.

The chain carries TRBV5-4 and TRBJ2-5, with 7 positions matching TRBD2. The CDR3 has 15 residues. The V gene's germline CDR1 is SGHNT and CDR2 YYREEE (reference sequence). The junction had 7 bases not matched to a gene; V was cut back by 4 bases and J by 1 base. In DNA form, the CDR3 reads TGTGCCAGCAGCCTTCCGGGGGGAGCCCAAGAGACCCAGTACTTC. Amino acid sequence: CASSLPGGAQETQYF.

The J gene is TRBJ2-5, the V gene TRBV2; D is unresolved. The CDR3 is 15 residues long. V lost 7 bases and J 4 bases, leaving 19 bases between the germline ends. CDR1 is SNHLY and CDR2 is FYNNEI in the germline V gene. The CDR3 bases are TGTGCCAGCATTATCGAGCCCAGCCTCGGAGAGACCCAGTACTTC. It yields the protein CASIIEPSLGETQYF.

A few counts support this clone. V is TRBV29-1 and J is TRBJ1-2, with D perhaps TRBD1 (6 bases). This CDR3 spans 15 amino acids. The germline V gene has CDR1 SQVTM and CDR2 ANQGSEA. Trimming took off 6 bases at V and 8 bases at J, with 25 bases between the two ends. CDR3 nucleotides: TGCAGCGTCTCTTCGTCATTGGGGGGGGCGGAAGGCTACACCTTC. As protein: CSVSSSLGGAEGYTF.

This clone occurred once. The V gene is TRBV9, the J gene TRBJ2-2; D is perhaps TRBD1 or TRBD2 (5 bases each). This CDR3 contains 16 residues. Trimming removed 0 bases at V and 3 bases at J, with 12 bases between. Per germline, CDR1 SGDLS and CDR2 YYNGEE. The CDR3: CASSVAGRSYTGELFF. CDR3 DNA sequence: TGTGCCAGCAGCGTAGCAGGGAGAAGCTACACCGGGGAGCTGTTTTTT.

The genes are TRBV28 and TRBJ2-7; the match to TRBD2 covers 10 bases. CDR3 length: 14 amino acids. Germline CDR1 is MDHEN and CDR2 is SYDVKM. The junction had 6 bases not matched to a gene; V was cut back by 7 bases and J by 3 bases. The CDR3 loop reads CASITSGVHYEQYF. The CDR3 DNA follows: TGTGCCAGCATTACTAGCGGGGTTCACTACGAGCAGTACTTC.

CDR3 coding DNA: TGTGCCAGCTCCCCCGCTAGCGGAAGGGTCGATGAGCAGTTCTTC. Translating it yields CASSPASGRVDEQFF. The chain couples TRBV6-4 to TRBJ2-1, with 7 bases matching TRBD2. This CDR3 has 15 amino acids. Losses at the gene ends were 8 bases for V and 8 bases for J; bases not matched to a gene: 15. Germline V lookup: CDR1 MRHNA, CDR2 SNTAGT.

The chain employs TRBV4-1 and TRBJ2-4, with TRBD2 as a possible D gene (5 bases). CDR3 length: 15 residues. Germline CDR1 and CDR2: MGHRA and YSYEKL. Deletions cut 3 bases from V and 7 bases from J, with 16 bases between. The CDR3 DNA reads TGCGCCAGCAGCCATCCGACAACGGGGTATAACATTCAGTACTTC. This translates into CASSHPTTGYNIQYF.

The chain is built from TRBV27 and TRBJ1-4, with TRBD1 as a possible D gene (5 bases). CDR3 length: 13 residues. V was trimmed by 3 bases and J by 7 bases, leaving 9 bases between them. The germline CDR1 and CDR2 sequences are MNHEY and SMNVEV (reference sequence). DNA of the CDR3: TGTGCCAGCAGTTTTAGGCAGGGTGAAAAACTGTTTTTT. It yields the protein CASSFRQGEKLFF.

This chain joins TRBV11-2 and TRBJ2-1; 15 nucleotides line up with TRBD2. Looked up from germline, CDR1 is SGHAT and CDR2 is FQNNGV. Trimming cost V 4 bases and J 5 bases; bases outside gene matches: 3. This CDR3 contains 16 residues. DNA for the CDR3: TGTGCCAGCAGCTGGACTAGCGGGGGGGCCAACAATGAGCAGTTCTTC. Translating gives CASSWTSGGANNEQFF.

The chain employs TRBV28 and TRBJ1-2, with TRBD1 matching 8 bases. Trimming removed 5 bases from V and 2 bases from J; junction bases left unmatched: 10. Germline values: CDR1 MDHEN, CDR2 SYDVKM. This CDR3 comprises 16 residues. The DNA of the CDR3 is TGTGCCAGCAGTCCCGGGACAGGCGATAGAAACTATGGCTACACCTTC. Protein: CASSPGTGDRNYGYTF.

This clone was counted a single time. This chain joins TRBV7-2 and TRBJ2-3; no clear D gene. The CDR3 extends over 16 amino acids. CDR1 is SGHTA and CDR2 is FQGNSA in the germline V gene. The V end lost 6 bases, the J end lost 0 bases, and 16 bases lay between the germline ends. In nucleotides, the CDR3 is TGTGCCAGCAGGCGATACGGGTCCAGCAGCACAGATACGCAGTATTTT. Encoded protein: CASRRYGSSSTDTQYF. Drawing the rest from reference TRBV7-2 and TRBJ2-3, the complete variable domain is GAGVSQSPSNKVTEKGKDVELRCDPISGHTALYWYRQSLGQGLEFLIYFQGNSAPDKSGLPSDRFSAERTGGSVSTLTIQRTQQEDSAVYLCASRRYGSSSTDTQYFGPGTRLTVL.

This chain connects TRBV6-1 to TRBJ1-1; 8 bases map to TRBD1. Looked up from germline, CDR1 is MNHNS and CDR2 is SASEGT. The CDR3 spans 13 residues. Trimming cost V 2 bases and J 7 bases; bases outside gene matches: 3. DNA of the CDR3: TGTGCCAGCAGTGAACAGGGGGCTATTGAAGCTTTCTTT. Its protein is CASSEQGAIEAFF.

The chain recombines TRBV29-1 with TRBJ1-1, with no clear D. Germline loops: CDR1 SQVTM, CDR2 ANQGSEA. V was trimmed by 7 bases and J by 4 bases, leaving 25 bases between them. This CDR3 has 16 residues. The CDR3 region has the DNA TGCAGCGGGTCCCCAATATGGGGTCGAGGGATCACTGAAGCTTTCTTT. This sequence encodes CSGSPIWGRGITEAFF.

The V call is TRBV28, the J call TRBJ2-7; D not resolved. The germline CDR1 and CDR2 sequences are MDHEN and SYDVKM. The ends were cut back, 7 bases at V and 6 bases at J, with 16 bases in the middle. The CDR3 totals 13 residues. The CDR3 region is CASNEAYQGEQYF. CDR3 coding DNA: TGTGCCAGCAATGAGGCGTACCAAGGCGAGCAGTACTTC.

This clone has more than one count but fewer than ten. The chain carries TRBV9 and TRBJ1-6; D gene ambiguous. The CDR3 has 16 amino acids. Germline assignment: CDR1 SGDLS and CDR2 YYNGEE. V dropped 0 bases and J dropped 8 bases, with 15 bases sitting between them. Written as DNA, the CDR3 is TGTGCCAGCAGCGTAGGGGGTGGAAGGGATCATTCACCCCTCCACTTT. Translated, it gives CASSVGGGRDHSPLHF.